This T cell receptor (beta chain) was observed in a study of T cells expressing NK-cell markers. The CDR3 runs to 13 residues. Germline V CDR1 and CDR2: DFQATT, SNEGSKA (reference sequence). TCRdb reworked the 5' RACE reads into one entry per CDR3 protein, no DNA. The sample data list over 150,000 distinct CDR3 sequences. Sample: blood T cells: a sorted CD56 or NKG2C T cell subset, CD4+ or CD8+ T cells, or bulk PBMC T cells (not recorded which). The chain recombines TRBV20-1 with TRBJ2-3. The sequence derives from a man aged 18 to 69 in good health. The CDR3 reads CSARRTSTDTQYF.